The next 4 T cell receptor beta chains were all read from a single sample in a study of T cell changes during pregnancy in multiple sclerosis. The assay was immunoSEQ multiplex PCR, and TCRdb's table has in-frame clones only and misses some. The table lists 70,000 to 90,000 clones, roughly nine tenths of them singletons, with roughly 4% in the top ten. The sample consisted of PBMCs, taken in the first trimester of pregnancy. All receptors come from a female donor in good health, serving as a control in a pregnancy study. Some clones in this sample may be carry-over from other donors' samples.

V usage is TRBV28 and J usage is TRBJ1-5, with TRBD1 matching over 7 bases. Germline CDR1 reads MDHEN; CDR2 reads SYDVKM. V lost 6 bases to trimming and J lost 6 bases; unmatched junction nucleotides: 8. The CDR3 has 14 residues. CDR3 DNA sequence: TGTGCCAGCAGACCCGCGACAGGGCCTCAGCCCCAGCATTTT. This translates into CASRPATGPQPQHF.

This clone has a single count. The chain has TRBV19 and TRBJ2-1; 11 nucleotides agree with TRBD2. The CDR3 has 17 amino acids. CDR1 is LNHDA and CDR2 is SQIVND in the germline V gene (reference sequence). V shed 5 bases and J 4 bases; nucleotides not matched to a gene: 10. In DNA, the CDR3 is TGTGCCAGTAGTTCCCCGCCCGGGACTAGCGGTTACAATGAGCAGTTCTTC. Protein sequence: CASSSPPGTSGYNEQFF. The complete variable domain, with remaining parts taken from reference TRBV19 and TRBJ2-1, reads DGGITQSPKYLFRKEGQNVTLSCEQNLNHDAMYWYRQDPGQGLRLIYYSQIVNDFQKGDIAEGYSVSREKKESFPLTVTSAQKNPTAFYLCASSSPPGTSGYNEQFFGPGTRLTVL.

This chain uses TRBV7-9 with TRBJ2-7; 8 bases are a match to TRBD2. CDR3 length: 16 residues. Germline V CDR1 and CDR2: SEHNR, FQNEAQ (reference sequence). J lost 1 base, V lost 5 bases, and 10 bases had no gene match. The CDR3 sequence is CASSELWLAGSYEQYF. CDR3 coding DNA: TGTGCCAGCAGCGAACTCTGGCTAGCGGGTTCCTACGAGCAGTACTTC.

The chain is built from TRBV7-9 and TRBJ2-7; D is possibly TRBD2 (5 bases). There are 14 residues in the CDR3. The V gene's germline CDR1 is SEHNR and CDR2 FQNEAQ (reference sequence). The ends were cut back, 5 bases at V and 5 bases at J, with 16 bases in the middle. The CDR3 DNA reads TGTGCCAGCAGCCATCTCCACACCGGGGACGAGCAGTACTTC. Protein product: CASSHLHTGDEQYF.